Shown below are 18 T cell receptor beta chains from a single sample sequenced in a study of T-cell memory formation after mild COVID-19. TCRdb analysed the 5' RACE reads with MiXCR anew, one entry per CDR3 protein. The profile shows approximately 350,000 distinct CDR3 sequences, roughly 14% of them singletons. The material sequenced was PBMCs or a T cell subset sorted from them (not recorded which). These TCRs come from a man aged 18 to 30 who had mild COVID-19 (a few samples of this study predate the infection). Cell type and time point are not known.

This clonotype came up many times. The rearrangement uses TRBV6-5 and TRBJ1-1, with a possible D match to TRBD1 (5 bases). Germline CDR1 is MNHEY and CDR2 is SVGAGI. The V end lost 6 bases, the J end lost 4 bases, and 12 bases lay between the germline ends. This CDR3 is 13 amino acids long. The CDR3 region is CASRPTGGTEAFF. The DNA of the CDR3 is TGTGCCAGCAGACCCACGGGGGGCACTGAAGCTTTCTTT.

The V and J genes are TRBV4-1 and TRBJ1-5; no clear D. CDR1 MGHRA and CDR2 YSYEKL come from the germline V gene. Trimming pared 4 bases from V and 7 bases from J, leaving 20 bases between. The CDR3 has 16 residues. CDR3 region: CASSLPREGIAQPQHF. In nucleotides, the CDR3 is TGCGCCAGCAGCCTCCCGAGGGAGGGAATCGCACAGCCCCAGCATTTT.

This sequence joins TRBV7-9 and TRBJ1-5; D perhaps matches TRBD1 (6 bases). CDR1 and CDR2 (germline): SEHNR, FQNEAQ (reference sequence). Trimming removed 5 bases at V and 6 bases at J, with 11 bases between. This CDR3 comprises 13 residues. In nucleotides, the CDR3 is TGTGCCAGCAGCGCGACAGGACCTCAGCCCCAGCATTTT. As protein: CASSATGPQPQHF.

A few counts support this clonotype. The J gene is TRBJ2-7, the V gene TRBV7-8, with 11 bases aligning to TRBD2. Germline V gene lookup returns CDR1 SGHVS and CDR2 FQNEAQ. The CDR3 covers 15 residues. J lost 2 bases, V lost 3 bases, and 3 bases had no gene match. CDR3 coding DNA: TGTGCCAGCAGCTTTTCTAGCGGGGGGACCTACGAGCAGTACTTC. This codes for CASSFSSGGTYEQYF.

This clonotype has just a few counts. CDR3 nucleotides: TGTGCCATCAGTGAGACAGGGGTAATTTCCTACGAGCAGTACTTC. Its protein product is CAISETGVISYEQYF. The rearrangement uses TRBV10-3 and TRBJ2-7; TRBD1 agrees at 7 bases. V lost 2 bases, J lost 1 base, and 5 bases stayed unmatched. The V gene's germline CDR1 is ENHRY and CDR2 SYGVKD. The CDR3 sequence is 15 residues long.

In this sample, this clonotype turned up a few times. The chain is built from TRBV6-4 and TRBJ2-3, with D maybe TRBD2 (6 bases). Trimming cost V 3 bases and J 4 bases, with 11 bases left between them. The CDR3 is 14 residues long. The germline V gene has CDR1 MRHNA and CDR2 SNTAGT. CDR3 in DNA: TGTGCCAGCAGTGAGCAGGGAGGAGCAGATACGCAGTATTTT. Translation: CASSEQGGADTQYF.

The chain has TRBV24-1 and TRBJ2-5; TRBD2 matches at 11 bases. V lost 4 bases to trimming and J lost 5 bases; unmatched junction nucleotides: 8. Germline V CDR1 and CDR2: KGHDR, SFDVKD. The CDR3 is 16 residues long. CDR3 nucleotides: TGTGCCACCAGTGAAACTAGCGGGGGCTACCGGGAGACCCAGTACTTC. This sequence encodes CATSETSGGYRETQYF.

The chain uses TRBV9 and TRBJ2-5, with TRBD1 identical over 7 bases. This CDR3 spans 16 amino acids. Unmatched junction bases numbered 10, after V lost 3 bases and J lost 2 bases. Germline assignment: CDR1 SGDLS and CDR2 YYNGEE. In DNA form, the CDR3 reads TGTGCCAGCAGCGGGGGCAGCAGGGGGATACAAGAGACCCAGTACTTC. This sequence encodes CASSGGSRGIQETQYF.

J is TRBJ2-5 and V is TRBV7-9, with 10 nucleotides matching TRBD2. Germline loops: CDR1 SEHNR, CDR2 FQNEAQ (reference sequence). V lost 4 bases to trimming and J lost 0 bases; unmatched junction nucleotides: 8. There are 17 residues in the CDR3. CDR3 in DNA: TGTGCCAGCAGCTCCCCAGCGGGGGGGAACTACCAAGAGACCCAGTACTTC. Translation: CASSSPAGGNYQETQYF. Looking up the rest from reference TRBV7-9 and TRBJ2-5 gives the full variable domain: DTGVSQNPRHKITKRGQNVTFRCDPISEHNRLYWYRQTLGQGPEFLTYFQNEAQLEKSRLLSDRFSAERPKGSFSTLEIQRTEQGDSAMYLCASSSPAGGNYQETQYFGPGTRLLVL.

This chain uses TRBV12-3 or TRBV12-4 with TRBJ2-5; a possible D gene is TRBD1 (5 bases). Between the trimmed V and J ends, which lost 1 base and 2 bases, there was a span of 8 bases. The CDR3 is made up of 14 amino acids. In nucleotides, the CDR3 is TGTGCCAGCAGTTTAGAGGGGTTTCAAGAGACCCAGTACTTC. This sequence encodes CASSLEGFQETQYF.

The table lists this clonotype with a few counts. The chain has TRBV9 and TRBJ2-1; D not resolved. Trimming left V 3 bases short and J 4 bases short, with 8 bases between. The CDR3 spans 13 residues. From germline, CDR1 is SGDLS and CDR2 YYNGEE. The CDR3 DNA is TGTGCCAGCAGCGCAGAAATTTACAATGAGCAGTTCTTC. Its protein is CASSAEIYNEQFF.

In DNA form, the CDR3 reads TGTGCCAGCAGCTTCTGGGATTACGAGCAGTACGTC. Amino acid sequence: CASSFWDYEQYV. The chain uses TRBV7-2 and TRBJ2-7; D uncertain. The CDR3 is 12 amino acids. Germline CDR1 SGHTA, CDR2 FQGNSA. V was shortened by 3 bases and J by 4 bases, with 7 bases between the two germline ends.

This clonotype was found a few times. This rearrangement joins TRBV5-1 to TRBJ1-2, with D uncertain. Germline CDR1 SGHRS, CDR2 YFSETQ. V lost 0 bases, J lost 8 bases, and 14 bases lay in between. This CDR3 contains 14 residues. The CDR3 DNA is TGCGCCAGCAGCTTGGAAGGTCGGCCCGCGGGCTACACCTTC. It specifies CASSLEGRPAGYTF.

This clonotype was counted between two and nine times. The rearrangement uses TRBV7-9 and TRBJ2-3; no firm D call. V dropped 1 base and J dropped 6 bases, with 17 bases sitting between them. Looked up from germline, CDR1 is SEHNR and CDR2 is FQNEAQ (reference sequence). The CDR3 sequence is 16 residues long. This CDR3 is CASSLEISRLRDTQYF. For the CDR3, the DNA is TGTGCCAGCAGCTTAGAAATTTCCAGACTGCGGGATACGCAGTATTTT.

The rearrangement links TRBV30 to TRBJ1-2; D gene ambiguous. Trimming pared 7 bases from V and 8 bases from J, leaving 20 bases between. CDR3 size: 13 residues. Germline V lookup: CDR1 GTSNPN, CDR2 SVGIG (reference sequence). In DNA form, the CDR3 reads TGTGCCTCGCCCGCAGGCAGAAGGAGGGGCTACACCTTC. Amino acids: CASPAGRRRGYTF. The full variable domain, completed using reference TRBV30 and TRBJ1-2, is SQTIHQWPATLVQPVGSPLSLECTVEGTSNPNLYWYRQAAGRGLQLLFYSVGIGQISSEVPQNLSASRPQDRQFILSSKKLLLSDSGFYLCASPAGRRRGYTFGSGTRLTVV.

The V and J genes are TRBV5-1 and TRBJ2-5, with 10 bases lining up with TRBD2. The CDR3 extends over 16 amino acids. Germline V gene sequence: CDR1 SGHRS, CDR2 YFSETQ. V lost 0 bases and J lost 5; bases outside the gene matches: 7. This CDR3 reads CASSLGTAGGRETQYF. The CDR3 nucleotides are TGCGCCAGCAGCTTGGGAACAGCGGGGGGGCGTGAGACCCAGTACTTC.

The chain has TRBV30 and TRBJ1-2; TRBD1 might be the D (5 bases). Looked up from germline, CDR1 is GTSNPN and CDR2 is SVGIG (reference sequence). The CDR3 loop spans 15 amino acids. V lost 0 bases, J lost 5 bases, and 16 bases lay in between. CDR3 nucleotide sequence: TGTGCCTGGAGTGTTGGGGCGGGGATGAAGTATGGCTACACCTTC. This sequence encodes CAWSVGAGMKYGYTF.

In DNA form, the CDR3 reads TGTGCCAGCGCGGGACAACCGGGCCGTGGCTACACCTTC. Translated, it gives CASAGQPGRGYTF. This chain uses TRBV6-2 or TRBV6-3 with TRBJ1-2; a possible D gene is TRBD1 (6 bases). V was trimmed by 8 bases and J by 7 bases, leaving 17 bases between them. The length of the CDR3 is 13 residues. CDR1 MNHEY and CDR2 SVGEGT come from the germline V gene.